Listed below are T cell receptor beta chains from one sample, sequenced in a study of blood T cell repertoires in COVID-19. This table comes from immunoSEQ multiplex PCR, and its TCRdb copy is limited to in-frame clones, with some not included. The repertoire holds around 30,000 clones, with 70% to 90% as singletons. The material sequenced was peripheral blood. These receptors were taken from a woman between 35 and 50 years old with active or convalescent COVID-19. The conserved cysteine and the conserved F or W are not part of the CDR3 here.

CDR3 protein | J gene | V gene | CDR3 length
ASSSRTGPANYGYT | TRBJ1-2 | TRBV7-2 | 14
ASSLSRGRETQY | TRBJ2-5 | TRBV27 | 12
ASINRGNYGYT | TRBJ1-2 | TRBV19 | 11
ASSLVETSGGAGMYEQY | TRBJ2-7 | TRBV7-2 | 17
ASSYGASGGSSYEQY | TRBJ2-7 | TRBV6-2/TRBV6-3 | 15
ATGDLGLADQETQY | TRBJ2-5 | TRBV24-1 | 14
ASSPRLTGLRHEQY | TRBJ2-7 | TRBV7-7 | 14
ASSYSARGFYNSPLH | TRBJ1-6 | TRBV6-2/TRBV6-3 | 15
SGDRGRFTEAF | TRBJ1-1 | TRBV29-1 | 11
ASGQGSTNYGYT | TRBJ1-2 | TRBV6-6 | 12
AWSVGQGESTDTQY | TRBJ2-3 | TRBV30 | 14
SVEERGDSFQTQY | TRBJ2-5 | TRBV29-1 | 13
ASSFPGQGYRYEQY | TRBJ2-7 | TRBV7-2 | 14
ASSPGDRGSGQTQY | TRBJ2-5 | TRBV18 | 14
ASSGRGTVYSDQPQH | TRBJ1-5 | TRBV6-1 | 15
ATSKTLIANYGYT | TRBJ1-2 | TRBV15 | 13
SVAWLMNTEAF | TRBJ1-1 | TRBV29-1 | 11
ASAMRGGSGNTIY | TRBJ1-3 | TRBV2 | 13
ASDYGILSNQPQH | TRBJ1-5 | TRBV28 | 13
ASSYRGAWGYT | TRBJ1-2 | TRBV6-2/TRBV6-3 | 11
ASSVNRGPAYEQY | TRBJ2-7 | TRBV7-3 | 13
ASGPPGQFYNEQF | TRBJ2-1 | TRBV12-5 | 13
ASSARLAGGTDTQY | TRBJ2-3 | TRBV9 | 14
ASSFTDNTEAF | TRBJ1-1 | TRBV11-1 | 11
ASSLALGQKDQPQH | TRBJ1-5 | TRBV7-9 | 14
ASTAPEGEVNTEAF | TRBJ1-1 | TRBV27 | 14